The TCR beta chain under discussion was sequenced for a study of blood T cell repertoires in COVID-19. The germline gives CDR1 LGHNA, CDR2 YSLEER. Trimming left V 5 bases short and J 1 base short, with 15 bases between. This CDR3 has 16 amino acids. Profiled with immunoSEQ multiplex PCR; TCRdb holds only in-frame clones, not every one. The sample yields just over 150,000 clones, 84% seen once. The sequenced sample was peripheral blood. V gene TRBV4-3 combines with J gene TRBJ2-1, with D unclear. This TCR was recovered from a woman between 45 and 60 years old with acute or convalescent COVID-19. The CDR3 loop is CASSKWRQLSYNEQFF. As DNA, the CDR3 is TGCGCCAGCAGCAAATGGCGGCAGCTTTCCTACAATGAGCAGTTCTTC.